The rows below give T cell receptor beta chains drawn from one sample of a study of blood T cell repertoires in COVID-19. TCRdb keeps only in-frame clones here, not all; method: immunoSEQ multiplex PCR. The sample lists about 200,000 clones, roughly 83% occurring once. The sequenced sample was peripheral blood. Every receptor here comes from a woman between 40 and 50 years old with COVID-19, enrolled during active disease. Both conserved end residues are part of each CDR3. The D gene is left open where the match is weak. Clone size is given for some rows only: seen once, a few or many times, or a class if the clone is expanded.

d_gene: -
abundance: -
j_gene: TRBJ1-3
v_gene: TRBV6-6
CDR3aa: CASSPEASSGNTIYF
CDR3nt: TGTGCCAGCAGCCCGGAGGCGAGCTCTGGAAACACCATATATTTT

d_gene: -
abundance: -
j_gene: TRBJ1-1
v_gene: TRBV27
CDR3aa: CASSLLRGMNTEAFF
CDR3nt: TGTGCCAGCAGTTTATTGAGGGGGATGAACACTGAAGCTTTCTTT

d_gene: TRBD2
abundance: -
j_gene: TRBJ2-5
v_gene: TRBV3-1/TRBV3-2
CDR3aa: CASSEGMAATSGKETQYF
CDR3nt: TGTGCCAGCAGCGAAGGTATGGCCGCGACTAGCGGAAAAGAGACCCAGTACTTC

d_gene: -
abundance: -
j_gene: TRBJ2-6
v_gene: TRBV5-4
CDR3aa: CASRVESSGANVLTF
CDR3nt: TGTGCCAGCAGGGTCGAGAGCTCTGGGGCCAACGTCCTGACTTTC

d_gene: TRBD1
abundance: -
j_gene: TRBJ2-1
v_gene: TRBV30
CDR3aa: CAWLSGTGGNEQFF
CDR3nt: TGTGCCTGGCTTTCCGGGACAGGGGGCAATGAGCAGTTCTTC

d_gene: -
abundance: once
j_gene: TRBJ1-1
v_gene: TRBV18
CDR3aa: CASSPSGDTEAFF
CDR3nt: TGTGCCAGCTCACCCTCGGGGGACACTGAAGCTTTCTTT

d_gene: -
abundance: few
j_gene: TRBJ1-5
v_gene: TRBV18
CDR3aa: CASSPTKDQPQHF
CDR3nt: TGTGCCAGCTCACCGACAAAAGATCAGCCCCAGCATTTT

d_gene: TRBD2
abundance: once
j_gene: TRBJ2-1
v_gene: TRBV7-2
CDR3aa: CASSPPAGGYREQFF
CDR3nt: TGTGCCAGCAGCCCTCCGGCGGGGGGATATCGGGAGCAGTTCTTC

d_gene: TRBD1
abundance: -
j_gene: TRBJ1-2
v_gene: TRBV29-1
CDR3aa: CSVWTGGISGYTF
CDR3nt: TGCAGCGTCTGGACAGGGGGCATCTCTGGCTACACCTTC

d_gene: -
abundance: -
j_gene: TRBJ1-2
v_gene: TRBV6-5
CDR3aa: CASSHDRSGRGYTF
CDR3nt: TGTGCCAGCAGTCACGACAGGTCCGGACGCGGCTACACCTTC

d_gene: -
abundance: -
j_gene: TRBJ1-3
v_gene: TRBV5-1
CDR3aa: CASSLVHSFGPSGNTIYF
CDR3nt: TGCGCCAGCAGCTTGGTCCATAGCTTCGGTCCCTCTGGAAACACCATATATTTT

d_gene: TRBD1
abundance: -
j_gene: TRBJ1-5
v_gene: TRBV10-3
CDR3aa: CAIRDRADQPQHF
CDR3nt: TGTGCCATCAGAGACAGGGCCGATCAGCCCCAGCATTTT

d_gene: -
abundance: -
j_gene: TRBJ1-2
v_gene: TRBV5-1
CDR3aa: CASRLSAQGPHYGYTF
CDR3nt: TGCGCCAGCAGATTATCGGCGCAGGGTCCCCACTATGGCTACACCTTC

d_gene: -
abundance: -
j_gene: TRBJ1-2
v_gene: TRBV20-1
CDR3aa: CSANGDYGYTF
CDR3nt: TGCAGTGCTAACGGTGACTATGGCTACACCTTC

d_gene: -
abundance: -
j_gene: TRBJ1-5
v_gene: TRBV6-6
CDR3aa: CASSAARGLNQPQHF
CDR3nt: TGTGCCAGCAGTGCGGCCAGGGGCCTCAATCAGCCCCAGCATTTT

d_gene: TRBD1
abundance: -
j_gene: TRBJ2-2
v_gene: TRBV18
CDR3aa: CASSPPTGGNTGELFF
CDR3nt: TGTGCCAGCTCACCACCCACAGGGGGGAACACCGGGGAGCTGTTTTTT

d_gene: -
abundance: -
j_gene: TRBJ2-4
v_gene: TRBV2
CDR3aa: CASRPVPLDIQYF
CDR3nt: TGTGCCAGCCGTCCAGTCCCTCTGGACATTCAGTACTTC

d_gene: -
abundance: few
j_gene: TRBJ1-6
v_gene: TRBV19
CDR3aa: CASSIAPTGIAYSPLHF
CDR3nt: TGTGCCAGTAGTATAGCCCCAACAGGGATCGCCTATTCACCCCTCCACTTT

d_gene: -
abundance: -
j_gene: TRBJ2-5
v_gene: TRBV18
CDR3aa: CASSPRTAFQETQYF
CDR3nt: TGTGCCAGCTCACCGAGGACAGCCTTTCAAGAGACCCAGTACTTC

d_gene: -
abundance: -
j_gene: TRBJ2-3
v_gene: TRBV12-3/TRBV12-4
CDR3aa: CASSLTYDTQYF
CDR3nt: TGTGCCAGCAGTTTAACTTACGATACGCAGTATTTT

d_gene: -
abundance: -
j_gene: TRBJ1-6
v_gene: TRBV12-2
CDR3aa: CASRHGTGRRPYNSPLHF
CDR3nt: TGTGCAAGTCGCCACGGGACAGGGAGACGGCCCTATAATTCACCCCTCCACTTT

d_gene: TRBD1
abundance: -
j_gene: TRBJ2-4
v_gene: TRBV7-6
CDR3aa: CASSPLGGSGNIQYF
CDR3nt: TGTGCCAGCAGCCCATTAGGGGGCTCCGGGAACATTCAGTACTTC

d_gene: -
abundance: -
j_gene: TRBJ2-3
v_gene: TRBV5-4
CDR3aa: CASKRGEVASTDTQYF
CDR3nt: TGTGCCAGCAAACGGGGTGAGGTGGCTAGCACAGATACGCAGTATTTT

d_gene: -
abundance: -
j_gene: TRBJ1-6
v_gene: TRBV9
CDR3aa: CASSVGGASYNSPLHF
CDR3nt: TGTGCCAGCAGCGTCGGGGGGGCATCCTATAATTCACCCCTCCACTTT

d_gene: -
abundance: many
j_gene: TRBJ1-5
v_gene: TRBV11-2
CDR3aa: CASSTHGGQPQHF
CDR3nt: TGTGCCAGCAGCACTCACGGAGGCCAGCCCCAGCATTTT

d_gene: -
abundance: -
j_gene: TRBJ2-5
v_gene: TRBV7-7
CDR3aa: CAFPTAGARRETQYF
CDR3nt: TGTGCCTTCCCGACTGCGGGGGCACGCAGGGAGACCCAGTACTTC

d_gene: -
abundance: -
j_gene: TRBJ2-3
v_gene: TRBV7-8
CDR3aa: CASSVPTSTDTQYF
CDR3nt: TGTGCCAGCAGCGTACCGACTAGCACAGATACGCAGTATTTT

d_gene: TRBD2
abundance: -
j_gene: TRBJ2-1
v_gene: TRBV25-1
CDR3aa: CASSESPSGGALNEQFF
CDR3nt: TGTGCCAGCAGTGAATCCCCTAGCGGGGGGGCCCTCAATGAGCAGTTCTTC

d_gene: -
abundance: -
j_gene: TRBJ2-1
v_gene: TRBV21-1
CDR3aa: CASSRWGLAASSYNEQFF
CDR3nt: TGTGCCAGCAGCAGGTGGGGACTAGCCGCGAGCTCCTACAATGAGCAGTTCTTC

d_gene: -
abundance: -
j_gene: TRBJ1-1
v_gene: TRBV6-1
CDR3aa: CASSEVGWEAFF
CDR3nt: TGTGCCAGCAGTGAAGTTGGTTGGGAGGCTTTCTTT

d_gene: TRBD2
abundance: -
j_gene: TRBJ2-5
v_gene: TRBV5-1
CDR3aa: CASSATAGTRRETQYF
CDR3nt: TGCGCCAGCAGCGCGACCGCCGGGACTAGACGAGAGACCCAGTACTTC

d_gene: TRBD1
abundance: -
j_gene: TRBJ2-7
v_gene: TRBV27
CDR3aa: CASSFQGQGTQQYF
CDR3nt: TGTGCCAGCAGTTTTCAGGGACAGGGGACCCAGCAGTACTTC

d_gene: -
abundance: -
j_gene: TRBJ2-3
v_gene: TRBV7-2
CDR3aa: CASSYPGRSDTQYF
CDR3nt: TGTGCCAGCAGCTATCCGGGTAGATCCGATACGCAGTATTTT

d_gene: -
abundance: -
j_gene: TRBJ2-7
v_gene: TRBV5-1
CDR3aa: CASSPIDSYEQYF
CDR3nt: TGCGCCAGCAGCCCTATCGACTCCTACGAGCAGTACTTC

d_gene: TRBD2
abundance: -
j_gene: TRBJ2-2
v_gene: TRBV6-5
CDR3aa: CASSRAGGTGELFF
CDR3nt: TGTGCCAGCAGTCGCGCGGGAGGAACCGGGGAGCTGTTTTTT

d_gene: -
abundance: -
j_gene: TRBJ2-1
v_gene: TRBV15
CDR3aa: CATSPDYYNEQFF
CDR3nt: TGTGCCACCAGCCCTGACTACTACAATGAGCAGTTCTTC

d_gene: TRBD1
abundance: -
j_gene: TRBJ1-1
v_gene: TRBV28
CDR3aa: CASRRQGMNTEAFF
CDR3nt: TGTGCCAGCAGGCGACAGGGGATGAACACTGAAGCTTTCTTT

d_gene: TRBD1
abundance: -
j_gene: TRBJ2-7
v_gene: TRBV2
CDR3aa: CASTPTGGYEQYF
CDR3nt: TGTGCCAGCACGCCGACAGGGGGCTACGAGCAGTACTTC

d_gene: -
abundance: once
j_gene: TRBJ2-1
v_gene: TRBV3-1/TRBV3-2
CDR3aa: CASSPLGLFYNEQFF
CDR3nt: TGTGCCAGCAGCCCCTTGGGGCTGTTCTACAATGAGCAGTTCTTC

d_gene: TRBD1
abundance: -
j_gene: TRBJ1-1
v_gene: TRBV7-2
CDR3aa: CASSSSSPGQGYLGTEAFF
CDR3nt: TGTGCCAGCAGCTCATCGTCCCCGGGACAGGGGTATCTGGGTACTGAAGCTTTCTTT

d_gene: TRBD1
abundance: -
j_gene: TRBJ1-2
v_gene: TRBV5-5
CDR3aa: CASSLDTGQVLYGYTF
CDR3nt: TGTGCCAGCAGCTTGGATACCGGACAGGTGCTGTATGGCTACACCTTC

d_gene: TRBD2
abundance: few
j_gene: TRBJ2-3
v_gene: TRBV24-1
CDR3aa: CATSEASGGEPDTQYF
CDR3nt: TGTGCCACCAGTGAGGCTAGCGGGGGGGAACCAGATACGCAGTATTTT

d_gene: -
abundance: -
j_gene: TRBJ1-3
v_gene: TRBV10-3
CDR3aa: CAIRGGSGNTIYF
CDR3nt: TGTGCCATCAGAGGGGGTTCTGGAAACACCATATATTTT

d_gene: TRBD1
abundance: -
j_gene: TRBJ2-5
v_gene: TRBV7-9
CDR3aa: CASSLGTEVLLETQYF
CDR3nt: TGTGCCAGCAGCCTAGGGACAGAAGTTCTTTTGGAGACCCAGTACTTC

d_gene: -
abundance: few
j_gene: TRBJ2-3
v_gene: TRBV19
CDR3aa: CATKGAQLTDTQYF
CDR3nt: TGTGCCACAAAGGGAGCACAACTCACGGATACGCAGTATTTT

d_gene: -
abundance: -
j_gene: TRBJ2-5
v_gene: TRBV6-5
CDR3aa: CASSYGASGDRETQYF
CDR3nt: TGTGCCAGCAGTTACGGGGCTAGCGGGGACAGGGAGACCCAGTACTTC

d_gene: -
abundance: -
j_gene: TRBJ2-5
v_gene: TRBV16
CDR3aa: CASSRGELRTQYF
CDR3nt: TGTGCCAGCAGCCGGGGGGAGTTGCGGACCCAGTACTTC